The following is a T cell receptor beta chain sequence with its context. Its target is not known. A second 7 to 11 cycle PCR used barcoded and J-beta primers. TCRdb reprocessed the 5' RACE reads via MiXCR and lists one record per CDR3 protein. The table records some 1,000,000 distinct CDR3 sequences, around 27% of them present only once. These data originate in a study of blood T cells in healthy people across ages. Study results and caveats: Unsorted PBMCs ruled out conclusive naive versus antigen-experienced comparison.

Germline CDR1 reads SEHNR; CDR2 reads FQNEAQ (reference sequence). The CDR3 is 13 residues long. This same sample was also taken into another study, of T cells of mothers and their children. From that paper: Thymic selection shapes TCR recombination output in related pairs, and it does so similarly in unrelated pairs. It was related mother-child pairs that showed slightly higher overlap than unrelated pairs, without reaching significance.

This rearrangement joins TRBV7-9 to TRBJ2-5, with unresolved D. TRBJ2-1 matches the DNA end more closely, so the J call is doubtful. Sequenced input: blood. The sequence was obtained from a girl aged 2-9 years in good health. This chain's CDR3 is CASSGESGNEQFF. The CDR3 coding sequence is TGTGCCAGCAGCGGAGAGTCAGGCAATGAGCAGTTCTTC.